This T cell receptor (beta chain) was sequenced during a study of blood T cell repertoires in COVID-19. Study details: COVID-19 samples, acute and convalescent, were from the United States, Italy and Spain. T cells, B-cell-depleted T cells, or PBMCs supplied cDNA or gDNA.

Per the germline V gene, CDR1 is SNHLY and CDR2 is FYNNEI. V lost 3 bases and J 7 bases, leaving 25 bases between the germline ends. The CDR3 has 17 residues. Authors' data handling: Amplification from reference gene primers served as the basis for estimated nucleated cell counts. Only in-frame clones appear in the TCRdb table, and some are missing; sequencing was by immunoSEQ multiplex PCR. V and J calls and clone size are copied from that table; D and trimming were computed from the DNA. The table records over 55,000 clones, more than 75% of them present only once. Sequencing was carried out using peripheral blood. This sequence joins TRBV2 and TRBJ2-7; D unclear. This receptor was identified in a man aged 50-59 years with active COVID-19. The CDR3 sequence: CASSDRPWRDTSLEQYF. Here the CDR3 DNA reads TGTGCCAGCAGTGATAGGCCCTGGCGTGACACTTCTTTGGAGCAGTACTTC.